This T cell receptor beta chain was sequenced during a study of shared clonotypes between healthy human individuals. Cells designated naive CD8 were CD45RO-negative and were positively selected for CCR7, with terminally differentiated effector memory CD45RA+ cells excluded. The study drew its donors from healthy HIV-negative adults without recent acute infections or vaccinations. Every contributor of samples was a Caucasian grown-up residing in Nashville, Tennessee. Findings of the study overall: Generation probabilities of non-shared clonotypes were lower (relative to those shared by all four donors).

This clone appeared a single time. Its antigen is unknown. The germline V gene encodes CDR1 SEHNR and CDR2 FQNEAQ (reference sequence). The CDR3 is made up of 18 amino acids. V lost 5 bases and J 2 bases, leaving 25 bases between the germline ends. In the source study's methods: ImmunoSEQ sequences covered only the junction and lacked quality scores; filtering therefore differed. The method was immunoSEQ multiplex PCR; TCRdb's version includes in-frame clones alone and lacks a portion of them. The DNA gave D and trimming, while V, J and clone size come from that table. There are a few hundred thousand clones in the sample; nearly 97% occur only once, and roughly 0.1% lies in the top ten.

The sample comprised naive CD8+ T cells sorted from blood. The chain employs TRBV7-9 and TRBJ2-7, with D perhaps TRBD2 (6 bases). The clonotype was recovered from a woman under 40 in good health. CDR3 region: CASSPITGRLAQAYEQYF. CDR3 bases: TGTGCCAGCAGCCCCATAACTGGACGCCTAGCGCAGGCCTACGAGCAGTACTTC.